The 32 T cell receptor beta chains presented below share a single source sample, sequenced in a study of blood T cell repertoires in COVID-19. This table comes from immunoSEQ multiplex PCR, and its TCRdb copy is limited to in-frame clones, with some not included. The sample lists approximately 98,000 clones; over 70% were seen once. The specimen sequenced was peripheral blood. Receptor source: a man between 60 and 70 years old with acute or convalescent COVID-19.

Turning to this clone: This sample also contains other DNA sequences that code for the same CDR3. The V gene is TRBV30, the J gene TRBJ1-5; D unresolved. Trimming took off 2 bases at V and 0 bases at J, with 5 bases between the two ends. CDR1 and CDR2 (germline): GTSNPN, SVGIG (reference sequence). The CDR3 extends over 13 amino acids. CDR3 residues: CAWSRSSNQPQHF. Written as DNA, the CDR3 is TGTGCCTGGAGTCGGAGTAGCAATCAGCCCCAGCATTTT.

CDR3 amino acids: CASSSADRGGGGTEAFF. CDR3 DNA sequence: TGTGCCAGCAGCTCAGCCGACAGGGGAGGGGGGGGCACTGAAGCTTTCTTT. This chain links TRBV13 with TRBJ1-1; 8 nucleotides match TRBD1. CDR3 length equals 17 residues. V was pared by 4 bases and J by 4 bases, with 14 bases of the junction left unmatched. Germline V CDR1 and CDR2: PRHDT, FYEKMQ (reference sequence). Complete variable domain (other parts from reference TRBV13 and TRBJ1-1): AAGVIQSPRHLIKEKRETATLKCYPIPRHDTVYWYQQGPGQDPQFLISFYEKMQSDKGSIPDRFSAQQFSDYHSELNMSSLELGDSALYFCASSSADRGGGGTEAFFGQGTRLTVV.

V is TRBV29-1 and J is TRBJ1-5; perhaps TRBD1 as D (5 bases). Trimming pared 3 bases from V and 7 bases from J, leaving 13 bases between. The CDR3 totals 13 residues. Germline CDR1 and CDR2: SQVTM and ANQGSEA. In nucleotides, the CDR3 is TGCAGCGTTGATGGAGGGGTCGGGCAGCCCCAGCATTTT. Translating gives CSVDGGVGQPQHF.

This chain links TRBV4-3 with TRBJ2-5, with 11 bases that match TRBD1. Trimming removed 3 bases from V and 4 bases from J; junction bases left unmatched: 1. The CDR3 totals 14 residues. Looked up from germline, CDR1 is LGHNA and CDR2 is YSLEER. The CDR3 here is CASSQGTGGETQYF. As DNA, the CDR3 is TGCGCCAGCAGCCAGGGGACAGGGGGAGAGACCCAGTACTTC.

The chain combines TRBV10-1 with TRBJ1-4, with D perhaps TRBD1 (6 bases). CDR1 and CDR2 from the germline V gene are WNHNN and SYGVQD (reference sequence). V lost 4 bases and J lost 7, with 10 bases in between. The CDR3 is 13 amino acids. CDR3 nucleotide sequence: TGCGCCAGCAGTGCGGGCAGGGGTGAAAAACTGTTTTTT. Amino acid sequence: CASSAGRGEKLFF.

In this sample, this clone turned up once. The CDR3 sequence: CAWRQGQHSFYGYTF. The CDR3 DNA reads as TGTGCCTGGAGGCAAGGACAGCACTCTTTTTATGGCTACACCTTC. V is TRBV30 and J is TRBJ1-2; D is possibly TRBD1 (6 bases). The CDR3 contains 15 residues. V dropped 3 bases and J dropped 5 bases, with 19 bases sitting between them. From germline, CDR1 is GTSNPN and CDR2 SVGIG (reference sequence).

The rearrangement links TRBV7-3 to TRBJ2-5; TRBD2 might be the D (6 bases). V lost 2 bases to trimming and J lost 5 bases, with 9 bases between them. The CDR3 covers 13 residues. Germline CDR1 is SGHTA and CDR2 is FQGTGA. This chain's CDR3 is CASSLASGETQYF. As DNA, the CDR3 is TGTGCCAGCAGCTTAGCCAGCGGGGAGACCCAGTACTTC.

The rearrangement uses TRBV9 and TRBJ1-6; 8 positions agree with TRBD1. Germline CDR1 reads SGDLS; CDR2 reads YYNGEE. V dropped 2 bases and J dropped 8; count of bases not matched to a gene: 3. CDR3 length equals 14 residues. The CDR3: CASSVSTGDSPLHF. The CDR3 DNA follows: TGTGCCAGCAGCGTTTCGACAGGGGATTCACCCCTCCACTTT.

The rearrangement joins TRBV5-1 to TRBJ2-3; D may be TRBD2 (5 bases). Germline assignment: CDR1 SGHRS and CDR2 YFSETQ. This CDR3 comprises 16 residues. Trimming left V 2 bases short and J 2 bases short, with 15 bases between. The CDR3 here is CASSFTAGPTTDTQYF. CDR3 DNA sequence: TGCGCCAGCAGCTTTACGGCGGGCCCGACCACAGATACGCAGTATTTT.

The chain is built from TRBV4-3 and TRBJ2-1, with TRBD2 matching 8 bases. CDR1 is LGHNA, CDR2 YSLEER, per germline. V lost 1 base and J lost 8; bases outside the gene matches: 13. The CDR3 has 17 residues. In DNA form, the CDR3 reads TGCGCCAGCAGCCAAGGGCCGGGGGGGCCGGATATGTATGAGCAGTTCTTC. Protein product: CASSQGPGGPDMYEQFF.

The chain carries TRBV9 and TRBJ2-1; D unresolved. Trimming stripped 0 bases from V and 4 bases from J, with 11 bases between. This CDR3 region has 15 residues. CDR1 is SGDLS and CDR2 is YYNGEE in the germline V gene. The CDR3 loop reads CASSVGTVSYNEQFF. CDR3 bases: TGTGCCAGCAGCGTAGGCACGGTATCTTACAATGAGCAGTTCTTC.

This chain's CDR3 is CASSVDSAGTGENTEAFF. The CDR3 DNA is TGTGCCAGCAGCGTAGATTCGGCAGGGACGGGGGAAAACACTGAAGCTTTCTTT. The chain carries TRBV9 and TRBJ1-1; D is perhaps TRBD1 (5 bases). V lost 0 bases and J lost 2, with 20 bases in between. Per the germline V gene, CDR1 is SGDLS and CDR2 is YYNGEE. CDR3 length: 18 residues.

The chain is built from TRBV7-9 and TRBJ1-2; tentatively, D is TRBD1 (6 bases). CDR3 length equals 12 residues. V lost 5 bases to trimming and J lost 8 bases, with 12 bases between them. Germline V lookup: CDR1 SEHNR, CDR2 FQNEAQ (reference sequence). The CDR3 nucleotides are TGTGCCAGCAGCCCAAACAGGGAAGGCTACACCTTC. It yields the protein CASSPNREGYTF.

This clone was recorded once. The gene calls are TRBV5-1 and TRBJ1-1, with unresolved D. Germline V lookup: CDR1 SGHRS, CDR2 YFSETQ. V lost 3 bases, J lost 3 bases, and 18 bases lay in between. The CDR3 spans 16 residues. CDR3 protein: CASSYREDLWDTEAFF. CDR3 coding DNA: TGCGCCAGCAGCTACCGGGAGGACTTGTGGGACACTGAAGCTTTCTTT. The full variable domain, completed using reference TRBV5-1 and TRBJ1-1, is KAGVTQTPRYLIKTRGQQVTLSCSPISGHRSVSWYQQTPGQGLQFLFEYFSETQRNKGNFPGRFSGRQFSNSRSEMNVSTLELGDSALYLCASSYREDLWDTEAFFGQGTRLTVV.

The chain carries TRBV11-2 and TRBJ2-7; 7 bases map to TRBD2. V lost 1 base, J lost 7 bases, and 7 bases stayed unmatched. CDR1 SGHAT and CDR2 FQNNGV come from the germline V gene. CDR3 length: 14 residues. The CDR3 bases are TGTGCCAGCAGCTTAGGGGGGAGGGAGTGGGAGCAGTACGTC. Translating gives CASSLGGREWEQYV.

The rearrangement links TRBV9 to TRBJ2-7, with TRBD2 matching over 7 bases. The CDR3 contains 16 residues. V gave up 0 bases and J gave up 4 bases; unmatched junction bases: 10. The germline V gene has CDR1 SGDLS and CDR2 YYNGEE. The CDR3 sequence: CASSVVVGEGGYEQYV. CDR3 DNA: TGTGCCAGCAGCGTAGTAGTGGGGGAGGGAGGGTACGAGCAGTACGTC.

In this sample, this clone turned up a few times. V is TRBV7-9 and J is TRBJ2-3; D may be TRBD1 (6 bases). Germline-derived CDR1 and CDR2 are SEHNR and FQNEAQ (reference sequence). This CDR3 comprises 15 residues. The germline V and J ends were trimmed by 5 bases and 4 bases, with 16 bases remaining between them. The CDR3 is CASSPRGVGADTQYF. As DNA, the CDR3 is TGTGCCAGCAGCCCCAGGGGCGTCGGCGCAGATACGCAGTATTTT.

V gene TRBV5-1 combines with J gene TRBJ1-1, with D possibly being TRBD1 (6 bases). The V gene's germline CDR1 is SGHRS and CDR2 YFSETQ. V shed 1 base and J shed 6 bases, with 13 bases lying between them. The length of the CDR3 is 14 residues. CDR3 protein: CASSLQGLGPEAFF. DNA for the CDR3: TGCGCCAGCAGCTTGCAGGGGCTGGGGCCTGAAGCTTTCTTT.

This clone was counted only a few times. The chain combines TRBV19 with TRBJ2-1; 11 bases are shared with TRBD2. The length of the CDR3 is 18 residues. CDR1 is LNHDA and CDR2 is SQIVND in the germline V gene (reference sequence). J was trimmed by 0 bases and V by 7 bases; bases with no gene match: 11. CDR3: CASKLAGGYTSSYNEQFF. CDR3 in DNA: TGTGCCAGTAAGCTAGCGGGGGGCTATACATCCTCCTACAATGAGCAGTTCTTC.

This clone came up a few times. V gene TRBV10-2 combines with J gene TRBJ2-7; 12 nucleotides agree with TRBD2. The CDR3 length is 17 residues. The V and J ends lost 0 bases and 3 bases, in that order; junction bases with no gene match: 6. In germline, CDR1 is WSHSY, CDR2 SAAADI. The chain's CDR3 is CASSESVRTSGDYEQYV. The CDR3 region has the DNA TGCGCCAGCAGTGAGTCAGTTCGGACTAGCGGGGACTACGAGCAGTACGTC.

V and J are TRBV6-5 and TRBJ2-1; 8 nucleotides line up with TRBD2. The germline CDR1 and CDR2 sequences are MNHEY and SVGAGI. The trim removed 5 bases at V and 10 bases at J, leaving 4 bases unmatched. The CDR3 covers 12 residues. The CDR3 here is CASSTPGGEQFF. The CDR3 coding sequence is TGTGCCAGCAGTACCCCGGGGGGGGAGCAGTTCTTC.

This chain's CDR3 is CAWRGPGTGVGYTF. The CDR3 DNA reads TGTGCCTGGAGGGGTCCGGGGACAGGGGTCGGCTACACCTTC. J is TRBJ1-2 and V is TRBV30; 10 nucleotides line up with TRBD1. V shed 3 bases and J 8 bases; nucleotides not matched to a gene: 9. Germline assignment: CDR1 GTSNPN and CDR2 SVGIG (reference sequence). This CDR3 region has 14 residues.

The chain carries TRBV7-6 and TRBJ2-1, with 7 positions matching TRBD2. This CDR3 is built from 17 residues. Germline V gene lookup returns CDR1 SGHVS and CDR2 FNYEAQ. Unmatched junction bases numbered 15, after V lost 5 bases and J lost 5 bases. The CDR3 region is CASSQGTSANYNNEQFF. The CDR3, as DNA: TGTGCCAGCAGCCAGGGCACTAGCGCGAACTATAACAATGAGCAGTTCTTC.

DNA of the CDR3: TGTGCCAGCAGCCGTACAGCGGCCCAAGGGAATGAGCAGTTCTTC. The encoded protein is CASSRTAAQGNEQFF. The chain is built from TRBV7-2 and TRBJ2-1; a possible D gene is TRBD2 (5 bases). CDR1 and CDR2 from the germline V gene are SGHTA and FQGNSA. Trimming left V 5 bases short and J 7 bases short, with 18 bases between. This CDR3 is 15 amino acids long.

This chain joins TRBV11-2 and TRBJ2-2; a possible D gene is TRBD1 (6 bases). Deletions cut 6 bases from V and 1 base from J, with 12 bases between. The CDR3 has 15 residues. Germline CDR1 and CDR2: SGHAT and FQNNGV. CDR3 sequence: CASSLLRGNTGELFF. The CDR3 nucleotides are TGTGCCAGCAGTCTACTCAGGGGGAACACCGGGGAGCTGTTTTTT.

The chain uses TRBV7-2 and TRBJ1-1; TRBD1 is a possible D gene (5 bases). This CDR3 comprises 15 residues. Trimming left V 3 bases short and J 4 bases short, with 15 bases between. CDR1 and CDR2 (germline): SGHTA, FQGNSA. The CDR3 protein is CASSLNAGLGTEAFF. The CDR3 DNA follows: TGTGCCAGCAGCTTGAATGCAGGGCTTGGCACTGAAGCTTTCTTT. Drawing the rest from reference TRBV7-2 and TRBJ1-1, the complete variable domain is GAGVSQSPSNKVTEKGKDVELRCDPISGHTALYWYRQSLGQGLEFLIYFQGNSAPDKSGLPSDRFSAERTGGSVSTLTIQRTQQEDSAVYLCASSLNAGLGTEAFFGQGTRLTVV.

The chain couples TRBV19 to TRBJ2-1; tentatively, D is TRBD1 (6 bases). Germline loops: CDR1 LNHDA, CDR2 SQIVND (reference sequence). Trimming pared 7 bases from V and 4 bases from J, leaving 14 bases between. This CDR3 has 14 residues. The CDR3 coding sequence is TGTGCCAGTACCTCCGGACAGACATACAATGAGCAGTTCTTC. Translation: CASTSGQTYNEQFF.

This chain joins TRBV18 and TRBJ2-3; possibly TRBD2 for D (5 bases). The CDR3 has 16 amino acids. CDR1 is KGHSH, CDR2 LQKENI, per germline. The V gene lost 3 bases and the J gene lost 0 bases, with 13 bases spanning the gap. The CDR3 protein is CASSPRTALSTDTQYF. The CDR3 coding sequence is TGTGCCAGCTCACCCCGGACTGCCCTAAGCACAGATACGCAGTATTTT.

This clone was counted a few times. V usage is TRBV6-5 and J usage is TRBJ2-1; perhaps TRBD2 as D (5 bases). The V gene lost 11 bases and the J gene lost 0 bases, with 11 bases spanning the gap. Germline CDR1 reads MNHEY; CDR2 reads SVGAGI. This CDR3 has 13 amino acids. CDR3 DNA sequence: TGTGCCGTTAGGGAGAGCTCCTACAATGAGCAGTTCTTC. It encodes CAVRESSYNEQFF.

As regards this clone: Other nucleotide sequences from this sample produce the same CDR3. The V call is TRBV12-3 or TRBV12-4, the J call TRBJ2-5; 7 bases match TRBD2. The CDR3 spans 13 residues. V lost 5 bases, J lost 4 bases, and 4 bases stayed unmatched. The DNA for the CDR3 is TGTGCCAGCAGTGCCCGCGGGGGAGAGACCCAGTACTTC. Residues: CASSARGGETQYF.

The chain uses TRBV9 and TRBJ2-3, with D maybe TRBD2 (5 bases). The CDR3 has 14 residues. V gave up 2 bases and J gave up 4 bases, with 11 bases separating them. Germline values: CDR1 SGDLS, CDR2 YYNGEE. CDR3 coding DNA: TGTGCCAGCAGCGTCGGTCTAGCCCCAGATACGCAGTATTTT. Its protein product is CASSVGLAPDTQYF.

The V gene is TRBV6-2 or TRBV6-3, the J gene TRBJ1-5; D may be TRBD1 (5 bases). V gave up 5 bases and J gave up 7 bases, with 12 bases separating them. The CDR3 runs 13 residues. Germline V lookup: CDR1 MNHEY, CDR2 SVGEGT. The CDR3 loop reads CASSDGGEQPQHF. CDR3 nucleotide sequence: TGTGCCAGCAGTGACGGGGGGGAGCAGCCCCAGCATTTT.